These 18 T cell receptor beta chains originate from one sample sequenced in a study of shared clonotypes between healthy human individuals. Sequenced by immunoSEQ multiplex PCR; TCRdb stores in-frame clones only, minus some. Altogether around 700,000 clones are present, 74% being singletons, with the ten largest covering under 2%. Sequencing was carried out using memory CD4+ T cells sorted from blood. Indicated subset: CD45RA-negative fraction. Receptor source: a woman under 40 in good health.

This chain links TRBV9 with TRBJ1-2, with 11 bases matching TRBD1. Germline V gene data show CDR1 as SGDLS and CDR2 as YYNGEE. CDR3 length equals 17 residues. The J segment lost 8 bases and the V segment lost 6 bases, leaving 18 bases of the junction unmatched. CDR3 in amino acids: CASTTVEGGQGARGYTF. The CDR3 bases are TGTGCCAGCACCACGGTAGAGGGAGGACAGGGGGCGCGCGGCTACACCTTC.

The count of this clone is one. V gene TRBV10-2 combines with J gene TRBJ2-7; D may correspond to TRBD1 or TRBD2 (7 bases each). Germline V gene data show CDR1 as WSHSY and CDR2 as SAAADI. The CDR3 is made up of 16 amino acids. V shed 7 bases and J shed 5 bases, with 24 bases lying between them. CDR3 sequence reads: CASKEELGLGGHEQYF. The CDR3 DNA reads TGCGCCAGCAAGGAGGAGTTAGGACTAGGGGGCCACGAGCAGTACTTC.

The rearrangement uses TRBV18 and TRBJ1-1; possible D gene TRBD1, 6 bases. Germline lookup yields CDR1 KGHSH and CDR2 LQKENI. Trimming cost V 6 bases and J 6 bases, with 14 bases left between them. The CDR3 length is 13 residues. CDR3 region: CASSPREGAEAFF. The CDR3 coding sequence is TGTGCCAGCTCCCCTCGCGAGGGGGCTGAAGCTTTCTTT. Using reference TRBV18 and TRBJ1-1 for the parts outside the CDR3, the full variable domain is NAGVMQNPRHLVRRRGQEARLRCSPMKGHSHVYWYRQLPEEGLKFMVYLQKENIIDESGMPKERFSAEFPKEGPSILRIQQVVRGDSAAYFCASSPREGAEAFFGQGTRLTVV.

The chain couples TRBV14 to TRBJ2-7; TRBD1 agrees at 7 bases. Trimming took 3 bases from V and 4 from J; bases not matched to a gene: 9. The CDR3 contains 15 residues. CDR1 is SGHDN and CDR2 is FVKESK in the germline V gene. Written as DNA, the CDR3 is TGTGCCAGCAGCCACCAGTCAGGGGGTTCGTACGAGCAGTACTTC. It codes for CASSHQSGGSYEQYF.

V and J are TRBV19 and TRBJ1-4; D perhaps matches TRBD1 (5 bases). This CDR3 contains 14 residues. In germline, CDR1 is LNHDA, CDR2 SQIVND (reference sequence). V lost 7 bases and J 7 bases, leaving 16 bases between the germline ends. The CDR3 DNA follows: TGTGCCAGTACCCGCAGGGAGGATCGTGAAAAACTGTTTTTT. Encoded protein: CASTRREDREKLFF.

This clone showed up just a few times. The V call is TRBV5-1, the J call TRBJ2-1; 11 nucleotides line up with TRBD2. The CDR3 loop spans 16 amino acids. The germline V gene has CDR1 SGHRS and CDR2 YFSETQ. After removal of 2 bases from V and 3 bases from J, the junction contained 4 bases not matched to a gene. CDR3 DNA: TGCGCCAGCAGCTTACGCGGGACTAGCGGCTACAATGAGCAGTTCTTC. Its protein is CASSLRGTSGYNEQFF.

The chain employs TRBV27 and TRBJ1-4; TRBD1 matches 7 bases. Per the germline V gene, CDR1 is MNHEY and CDR2 is SMNVEV (reference sequence). CDR3 length equals 14 residues. V dropped 6 bases and J dropped 6; count of bases not matched to a gene: 7. For the CDR3, the DNA is TGTGCCAGCAGGGATTACAGGGGTCATGAAAAACTGTTTTTT. Protein product: CASRDYRGHEKLFF.

J is TRBJ2-1 and V is TRBV29-1, with D uncertain. V lost 7 bases to trimming and J lost 4 bases, with 17 bases between them. Germline CDR1 and CDR2: SQVTM and ANQGSEA. This CDR3 region has 14 residues. The CDR3 here is CSGYSHAVYNEQFF. The DNA for the CDR3 is TGCAGCGGTTACTCTCACGCCGTTTACAATGAGCAGTTCTTC.

This clone was detected only once. The chain joins TRBV4-2 to TRBJ2-1; 10 bases are shared with TRBD2. This CDR3 is built from 18 residues. V shed 2 bases, J shed 7 bases, and the junction held 14 bases outside the gene matches. Germline lookup yields CDR1 LGHNA and CDR2 YNFKEQ. The CDR3 here is CASSQNWVGAGGRNEQFF. DNA for the CDR3: TGTGCCAGCAGCCAAAATTGGGTAGGAGCGGGAGGGCGTAATGAGCAGTTCTTC.

The genes are TRBV2 and TRBJ1-2; perhaps TRBD1 as D (5 bases). The germline V and J ends were trimmed by 7 bases and 4 bases, with 16 bases remaining between them. The CDR3 contains 14 residues. Per germline, CDR1 SNHLY and CDR2 FYNNEI. Here the CDR3 reads CASNPGWVTYGYTF. The CDR3 DNA is TGTGCCAGCAATCCAGGGTGGGTTACCTATGGCTACACCTTC. Filled out from reference TRBV2 and TRBJ1-2, the complete variable domain reads EPEVTQTPSHQVTQMGQEVILRCVPISNHLYFYWYRQILGQKVEFLVSFYNNEISEKSEIFDDQFSVERPDGSNFTLKIRSTKLEDSAMYFCASNPGWVTYGYTFGSGTRLTVV.

This clone came up once. J is TRBJ2-7 and V is TRBV30; D is undetermined. V was cut by 0 bases and J by 3 bases, with 6 bases left in between. Germline CDR1 is GTSNPN and CDR2 is SVGIG (reference sequence). This CDR3 has 12 residues. CDR3 nucleotides: TGTGCCTGGAGTGTGGTGCACTACGAGCAGTACTTC. Protein sequence: CAWSVVHYEQYF.

The chain combines TRBV5-1 with TRBJ2-1; TRBD2 aligns across 10 bases. Germline-derived CDR1 and CDR2 are SGHRS and YFSETQ. Trimming cost V 4 bases and J 3 bases; bases outside gene matches: 7. The CDR3 loop spans 16 amino acids. The CDR3 coding sequence is TGCGCCAGCAGCGAGCGGGGACTAGCGAACTACAATGAGCAGTTCTTC. Protein: CASSERGLANYNEQFF. The variable domain in full, with the rest retrieved from reference TRBV5-1 and TRBJ2-1, is KAGVTQTPRYLIKTRGQQVTLSCSPISGHRSVSWYQQTPGQGLQFLFEYFSETQRNKGNFPGRFSGRQFSNSRSEMNVSTLELGDSALYLCASSERGLANYNEQFFGPGTRLTVL.

This clone was seen once. V gene TRBV11-2 combines with J gene TRBJ2-7, with D possibly matching TRBD1 (6 bases). CDR3 length: 15 amino acids. The germline CDR1 and CDR2 sequences are SGHAT and FQNNGV. V was shortened by 2 bases and J by 2 bases, with 13 bases between the two germline ends. DNA of the CDR3: TGTGCCAGCAGCTTAACGGACAGCGATACCTACGAGCAGTACTTC. This sequence encodes CASSLTDSDTYEQYF.

This CDR3 is CAWSLGHVNEKLFF. CDR3 nucleotides: TGTGCCTGGAGCCTGGGACACGTTAATGAAAAACTGTTTTTT. This chain connects TRBV30 to TRBJ1-4; perhaps TRBD1 as D (6 bases). The CDR3 runs 14 residues. Germline assignment: CDR1 GTSNPN and CDR2 SVGIG (reference sequence). V was trimmed by 3 bases and J by 4 bases, leaving 12 bases between them.

The rearrangement links TRBV28 to TRBJ2-1, with 9 nucleotides matching TRBD2. The length of the CDR3 is 16 residues. Germline V gene lookup returns CDR1 MDHEN and CDR2 SYDVKM. The V segment lost 5 bases and the J segment 2 bases; nucleotides outside the gene matches: 7. CDR3 loop: CASSPEIAGAYNEQFF. The CDR3 nucleotides are TGTGCCAGCAGTCCCGAAATAGCGGGAGCCTACAATGAGCAGTTCTTC.

With regard to this clone: Other DNA sequences from this sample encode an identical CDR3 as well. V is TRBV28 and J is TRBJ2-1; the D gene could be TRBD1 or TRBD2 (5 bases each). The CDR3 runs 14 residues. V shed 6 bases and J shed 0 bases, with 9 bases lying between them. Germline values: CDR1 MDHEN, CDR2 SYDVKM. This CDR3 reads CASSWGSSYNEQFF. CDR3 coding DNA: TGTGCCAGCAGCTGGGGGAGCTCCTACAATGAGCAGTTCTTC.

J is TRBJ2-3 and V is TRBV2; tentative D call: TRBD2 (5 bases). The CDR3 consists of 17 residues. Germline lookup yields CDR1 SNHLY and CDR2 FYNNEI. The V gene lost 7 bases and the J gene lost 4 bases, with 24 bases spanning the gap. This CDR3 reads CASTGLRRAPGADTQYF. CDR3 sequence (DNA): TGTGCCAGCACCGGACTCCGACGAGCGCCGGGCGCAGATACGCAGTATTTT.

This chain joins TRBV7-2 and TRBJ2-7; perhaps TRBD1 as D (7 bases). V was shortened by 4 bases and J by 5 bases, with 15 bases between the two germline ends. Germline V gene data show CDR1 as SGHTA and CDR2 as FQGNSA. This CDR3 is 14 amino acids long. In DNA form, the CDR3 reads TGTGCCAGCAGCTCCCGCGCAGGGGGGAACGAGCAGTACTTC. Translation: CASSSRAGGNEQYF.